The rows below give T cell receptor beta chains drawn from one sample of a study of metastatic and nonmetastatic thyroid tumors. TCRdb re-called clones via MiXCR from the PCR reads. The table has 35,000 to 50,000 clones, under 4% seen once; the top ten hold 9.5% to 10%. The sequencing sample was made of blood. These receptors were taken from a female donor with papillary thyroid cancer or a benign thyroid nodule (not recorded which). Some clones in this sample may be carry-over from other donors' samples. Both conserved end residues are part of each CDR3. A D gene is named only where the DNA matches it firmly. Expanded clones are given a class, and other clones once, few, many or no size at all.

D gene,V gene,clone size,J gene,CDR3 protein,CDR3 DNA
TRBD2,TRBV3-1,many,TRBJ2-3,CASSQVGGGPQYF,TGTGCCAGCAGCCAAGTGGGGGGAGGGCCCCAGTATTTT
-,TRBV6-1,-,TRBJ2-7,CASEGSSYEQYF,TGTGCCAGCGAAGGTTCTTCCTACGAGCAGTACTTC
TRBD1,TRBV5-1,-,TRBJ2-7,CASSRTGATYEQYF,TGCGCCAGCAGTCGGACAGGGGCAACCTACGAGCAGTACTTC
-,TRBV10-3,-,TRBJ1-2,CASSEEAGDEGYTF,TGTGCCAGCAGTGAGGAGGCAGGGGACGAGGGCTACACCTTC
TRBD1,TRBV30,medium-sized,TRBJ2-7,CAWGQGLYEQYF,TGTGCCTGGGGACAGGGGTTGTACGAGCAGTACTTC
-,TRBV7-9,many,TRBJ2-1,CASSPLGVLRGGRDEQFF,TGTGCCAGCAGCCCTCTGGGGGTTCTGCGCGGAGGTCGGGATGAGCAGTTCTTC
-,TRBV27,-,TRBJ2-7,CASSFGVAGRRGEQYF,TGTGCCAGCAGTTTTGGCGTCGCGGGGCGCCGGGGAGAGCAGTACTTC
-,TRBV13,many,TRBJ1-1,CASSSFMTVNTEAFF,TGTGCCAGCAGCTCATTCATGACAGTGAACACTGAAGCTTTCTTT
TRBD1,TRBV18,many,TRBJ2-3,CASSPPETGGTDTQYF,TGTGCCAGCTCACCACCTGAGACAGGGGGAACAGATACGCAGTATTTT
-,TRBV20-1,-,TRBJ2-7,CSASPPRLGEQYF,TGCAGTGCTAGCCCCCCGCGACTCGGCGAGCAGTACTTC
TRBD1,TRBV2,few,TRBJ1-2,CASSPDRGQLGYTF,TGTGCCAGCAGCCCCGACAGGGGGCAGCTTGGCTACACCTTC
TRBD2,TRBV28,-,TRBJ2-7,CASSLAGGSHEQYF,TGTGCCAGCAGTCTAGCGGGAGGGTCCCACGAGCAGTACTTC
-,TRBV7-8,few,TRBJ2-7,CASSFDGYYEQYF,TGTGCCAGCAGCTTCGACGGATATTACGAGCAGTACTTC
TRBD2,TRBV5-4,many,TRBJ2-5,CASSLMTSGQETQYF,TGTGCCAGCAGCTTGATGACTAGCGGTCAAGAGACCCAGTACTTC
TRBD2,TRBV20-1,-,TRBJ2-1,CSARRLAAYNEQFF,TGCAGTGCTAGGAGACTAGCGGCTTACAATGAGCAGTTCTTC
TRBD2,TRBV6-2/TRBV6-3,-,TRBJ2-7,CASRKRLAGVDEQYF,TGTGCCAGCAGAAAACGACTAGCGGGAGTGGACGAGCAGTACTTC
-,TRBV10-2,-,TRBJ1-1,CASSDRSNTEAFF,TGCGCCAGCAGTGACAGAAGCAACACTGAAGCTTTCTTT
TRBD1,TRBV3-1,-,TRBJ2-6,CASRQVTGAFSGANVLTF,TGTGCCAGCCGCCAAGTGACAGGGGCATTTTCTGGGGCCAACGTCCTGACTTTC
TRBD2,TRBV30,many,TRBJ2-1,CAWSHTSGGEQFF,TGTGCCTGGAGTCACACTAGCGGGGGCGAGCAGTTCTTC
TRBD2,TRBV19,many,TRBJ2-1,CASSIQGPSGNHEQFF,TGTGCCAGTAGTATTCAGGGGCCTAGCGGGAATCATGAGCAGTTCTTC
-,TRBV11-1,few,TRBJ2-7,CASSQTDSPSYEQYF,TGTGCCAGCAGCCAAACGGACTCCCCCTCCTACGAGCAGTACTTC
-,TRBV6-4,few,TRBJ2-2,CASSRSDTGELFF,TGTGCCAGCAGTCGCAGTGACACCGGGGAGCTGTTTTTT
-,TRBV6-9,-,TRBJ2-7,CASSSGTPPYEQYF,TGTGCCAGCAGTTCCGGGACACCTCCCTACGAGCAGTACTTC
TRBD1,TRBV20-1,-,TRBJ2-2,CSARDETAGQGSTGELFF,TGCAGTGCTAGAGACGAGACCGCGGGACAGGGTTCCACCGGGGAGCTGTTTTTT
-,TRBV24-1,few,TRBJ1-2,CATSARTGADYGYTF,TGTGCCACCAGTGCCCGGACGGGAGCCGACTATGGCTACACCTTC
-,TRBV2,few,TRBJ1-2,CASSSTGYGYTF,TGTGCCAGCAGTTCAACAGGTTACGGCTACACCTTC
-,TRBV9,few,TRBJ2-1,CASGGSGYTFRDLRYNEQFF,TGTGCCAGCGGGGGAAGCGGCTACACCTTCCGTGACTTACGTTACAATGAGCAGTTCTTC